This T cell receptor beta chain was recorded in a study of cytomegalovirus exposure and HLA in healthy donors. The CDR3 has 18 residues. Germline CDR1 is SGDLS and CDR2 is YYNGEE. The V segment lost 1 base and the J segment 5 bases; nucleotides outside the gene matches: 9. A multiplex PCR was run with 60 Vbeta primers and 13 Jbeta primers. The table came from immunoSEQ multiplex PCR; TCRdb's copy has only in-frame clones and leaves some out. This sample carries some 70,000 clones, less than 70% of them seen once, and the ten largest clones take roughly 3%. The V gene is TRBV9, the J gene TRBJ2-3; 14 nucleotides agree with TRBD2. This receptor was taken from a woman between 50 and 59 years old in good health and CMV-seronegative. Sequences were obtained from PBMCs. The DNA for the CDR3 is TGTGCCAGCAGCGTAAGGGGCGGGACTAGCGGGAGCCAAGATACGCAGTATTTT. Amino acid sequence: CASSVRGGTSGSQDTQYF.